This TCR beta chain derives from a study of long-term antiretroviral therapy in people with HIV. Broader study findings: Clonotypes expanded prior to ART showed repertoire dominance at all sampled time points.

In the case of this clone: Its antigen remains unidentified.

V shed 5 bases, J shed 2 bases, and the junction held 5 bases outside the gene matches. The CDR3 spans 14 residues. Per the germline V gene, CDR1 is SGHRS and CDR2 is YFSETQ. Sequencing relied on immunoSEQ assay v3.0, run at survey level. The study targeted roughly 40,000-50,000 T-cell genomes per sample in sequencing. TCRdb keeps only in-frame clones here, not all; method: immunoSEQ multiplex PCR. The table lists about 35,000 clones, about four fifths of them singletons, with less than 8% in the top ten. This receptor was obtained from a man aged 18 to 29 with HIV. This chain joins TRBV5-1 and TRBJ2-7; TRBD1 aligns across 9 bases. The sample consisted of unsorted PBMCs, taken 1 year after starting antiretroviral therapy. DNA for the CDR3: TGCGCCAGCAGTTCCGGGACAGGGCCCTACGAGCAGTACTTC. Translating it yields CASSSGTGPYEQYF. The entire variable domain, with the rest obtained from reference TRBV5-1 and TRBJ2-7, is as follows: KAGVTQTPRYLIKTRGQQVTLSCSPISGHRSVSWYQQTPGQGLQFLFEYFSETQRNKGNFPGRFSGRQFSNSRSEMNVSTLELGDSALYLCASSSGTGPYEQYFGPGTRLTVT.